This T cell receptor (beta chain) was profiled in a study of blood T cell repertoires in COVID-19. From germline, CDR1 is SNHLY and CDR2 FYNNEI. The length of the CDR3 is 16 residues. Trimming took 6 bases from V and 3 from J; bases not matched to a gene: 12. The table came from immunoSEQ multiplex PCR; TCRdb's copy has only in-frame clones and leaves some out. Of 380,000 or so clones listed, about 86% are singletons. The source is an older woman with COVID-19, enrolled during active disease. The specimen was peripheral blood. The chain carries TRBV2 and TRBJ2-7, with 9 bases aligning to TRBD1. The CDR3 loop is CASRGGPGQGYYEQYF. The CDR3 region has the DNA TGTGCCAGCAGAGGGGGGCCGGGACAGGGTTACTACGAGCAGTACTTC.